This T cell receptor beta chain was observed in a study of blood T cell repertoires in COVID-19. The wider study: There were acute and convalescent COVID-19 samples, and they came from the United States, Italy and Spain. PBMCs, B-cell-depleted T cells, or T cells provided the cDNA or gDNA that made up the material.

A Seattle source enrolled patients during active infection and followed them longitudinally. CDR3 length equals 13 residues. Trimming pared 0 bases from V and 6 bases from J, leaving 9 bases between. CDR1 is LNHNV and CDR2 is YYDKDF in the germline V gene (reference sequence). In the original analysis: Estimated nucleated cell counts came from reference gene primer amplification. This table comes from immunoSEQ multiplex PCR, and its TCRdb copy is limited to in-frame clones, with some not included. Clone size and the V and J calls come from that table; the DNA yielded D and trimming. The table has fewer than 350,000 clones, about 90% seen once.

The chain uses TRBV15 and TRBJ2-7; no clear D. The source is a woman in her 30s with COVID-19, enrolled during active disease. Sequenced sample: peripheral blood. For the CDR3, the DNA is TGTGCCACCAGCAGAGACTCGTCTTCCGAGCAGTACTTC. Its protein product is CATSRDSSSEQYF.